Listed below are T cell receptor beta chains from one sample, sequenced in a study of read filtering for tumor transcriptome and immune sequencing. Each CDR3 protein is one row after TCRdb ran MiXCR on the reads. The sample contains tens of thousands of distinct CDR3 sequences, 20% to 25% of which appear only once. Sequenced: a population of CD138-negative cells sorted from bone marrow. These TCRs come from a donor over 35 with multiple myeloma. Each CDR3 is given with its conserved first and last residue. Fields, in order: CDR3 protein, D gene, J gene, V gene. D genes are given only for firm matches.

CASSPAHGNQPQHF | . | TRBJ1-5 | TRBV28
CASSLFTSQVHSNQPQHF | . | TRBJ1-5 | TRBV28
CASKATRGRSYGYTF | . | TRBJ1-2 | TRBV12-3/TRBV12-4
CASSPGLMGTGPNEQIF | TRBD2 | TRBJ2-1 | TRBV7-3
CASSLSLHTEAFF | . | TRBJ1-1 | TRBV5-1
CASSTGARTQYF | . | TRBJ2-5 | TRBV5-4
CASRADRGNEQFF | TRBD1 | TRBJ2-1 | TRBV7-3
CSVGGPEYNEQFF | . | TRBJ2-1 | TRBV29-1
CASSYGLAGTLNEQFF | TRBD2 | TRBJ2-1 | TRBV5-1
CASSLKQATDEQYF | . | TRBJ2-7 | TRBV5-1
CASSERGYTGELFF | . | TRBJ2-2 | TRBV12-3/TRBV12-4
CASSLPGQGRNEQYF | TRBD1 | TRBJ2-7 | TRBV18
CASSLTQTSTGELFF | . | TRBJ2-2 | TRBV7-9
CASRPTSGGDNEQFF | TRBD2 | TRBJ2-1 | TRBV27
CASTSGASGYTF | . | TRBJ1-2 | TRBV28
CSANRAKGQPQHF | . | TRBJ1-5 | TRBV20-1
CSAGGSPETQYF | . | TRBJ2-5 | TRBV20-1
CASSDPRGASVGNEQFF | . | TRBJ2-1 | TRBV19
CASSLTPSGVSYNEQFF | TRBD2 | TRBJ2-1 | TRBV9
CSATGFGHWEAFF | . | TRBJ1-1 | TRBV29-1
CASSLASSPNTGELFF | . | TRBJ2-2 | TRBV5-1
CASRSTTGPGTEAFF | . | TRBJ1-1 | TRBV7-9
CSASGGHTDTQYF | . | TRBJ2-3 | TRBV20-1
CASGLEMGVETQYF | . | TRBJ2-5 | TRBV2
CASSNRNPNYGYTF | . | TRBJ1-2 | TRBV3-1
CASSFLVRELFF | . | TRBJ2-2 | TRBV12-3/TRBV12-4
CASAGQGAGTGELFF | TRBD1 | TRBJ2-2 | TRBV2
CASSRGAYNEQFF | . | TRBJ2-1 | TRBV7-3
CASSPGGAREKLFF | TRBD1 | TRBJ1-4 | TRBV28
CASSQEAYQNTEAFF | . | TRBJ1-1 | TRBV4-1